The source of this TCR beta chain is a study of shared clonotypes between healthy human individuals. Method: immunoSEQ multiplex PCR; TCRdb's copy keeps in-frame clones and lacks some. This sample has roughly 1.5 million clones, with 95% to 99% found just once. All the donors were Caucasian adults who lived in Nashville, Tennessee. Germline CDR1 and CDR2: SGHVS and FQNEAQ. The CDR3 covers 15 residues. The J segment lost 5 bases and the V segment lost 2 bases, leaving 6 bases of the junction unmatched. The rearrangement links TRBV7-8 to TRBJ1-1, with 9 bases matching TRBD1. The clonotype originates from a man aged 30 to 45 in good health. Sequencing was carried out using naive CD4+ T cells sorted from blood. Subset noted: CD45RA+ positively selected. CDR3 protein: CASSLRLTGGTEAFF. Here the CDR3 DNA reads TGTGCCAGCAGCTTAAGGTTGACAGGGGGGACTGAAGCTTTCTTT.